A single TCR beta chain is shown here with its context. Which antigen it targets is not known. No much larger clone is present one base from it, and per-base qualities are unavailable. One collaborating source in Seattle enrolled patients while the patients were actively infected and followed the patients over time throughout the course of disease. Collaborating institutions collected whole blood in K2EDTA tubes following their own protocols. For TCRbeta analysis, collaborators shipped samples as frozen whole blood, isolated PBMCs, or DNA extracted from either of those sample types. The sample belongs to a study of blood T cell repertoires in COVID-19 (dated by TCRdb to between 2020 and 2021). For the wider study: Collaborator samples came from the United States, Italy and Spain and covered acute and convalescent phases of COVID-19. The prospective study material was composed of cDNA or gDNA derived from T cells, B-cell-depleted T cells, or PBMCs. The dataset comprised deeply sampled blood TCRbeta repertoires from subjects exposed to, actively infected with, or recovered from COVID-19. The repertoires were made available in a free public database intended to serve as a resource for research on the immune response to SARS-CoV-2. The samples were drawn from two sources: the first 160 participants of the ongoing ImmuneRACE study, and 1,000 to 1,500 subjects contributed by 6 global collaborators. Nearly every sample came with metadata listing a de-identified subject ID, COVID-19 status, age in years and sex. Where HLA class I and class II types were available, the types were taken from metadata supplied by the sample provider, not from assay-based typing. The full study reports these points: The quantity of clinical and demographic metadata differed by source and by participant and was supplied without curation.

TCRbeta CDR3 regions were amplified from genomic DNA using the immunoSEQ Assay, a bias-controlled multiplex PCR. The paper's data handling went like this. The number of nucleated cells in each sample was estimated from the amplification of reference gene primers within the assay. To quantify the absolute abundance of each unique TCRbeta CDR3 rearrangement, sequence reads were collapsed and filtered. For each sample, productive Simpson clonality was calculated by taking the square root of Simpson's diversity index across productive rearrangements. Entries here come from immuneACCESS through TCRdb and include only in-frame sequences with V and J called. Some clones fail to appear in such tables; in the studies checked, an unresolved V gene covers under half of the shortfall, and the cause of the remainder is unknown. Clone size and the V and J calls come from that table; the DNA yielded D and trimming. Within this sample are about 70,000 clones, with 75% to 85% of them counted one time only. The ten largest clonotypes hold around 7% of the sample.

The sample comprised peripheral blood. This TCR derives from a man aged 25 to 45 with COVID-19, enrolled during active disease.

The encoded CDR3 is CASSGWGQYSNSPLHF. The sequenced DNA is TGTGCCAGCAGTGGTTGGGGACAGTATAGCAATTCACCCCTCCACTTT. The V and J genes are TRBV6-1 and TRBJ1-6, with 7 bases matching TRBD1. The germline V gene supplies CDR1 MNHNS and CDR2 SASEGT. The CDR3 goes from the cysteine to the phenylalanine over 16 residues. Of the read, only the CDR3 DNA is kept; its 48 bases are in frame from base 1. V loses 4 bases at its end and J loses 7 bases; junction bases beyond the gene matches: 10.